Listed below are T cell receptor beta chains from one sample, sequenced in a study of shared clonotypes between healthy human individuals. Clones were sequenced by immunoSEQ multiplex PCR, and TCRdb holds only the in-frame ones, with some missing. In the table there are some 2,000,000 clones, 85% to 95% of which are singletons. Sequencing was carried out using naive CD4+ T cells sorted from blood. Receptors were obtained from a man aged 18 to 29 in good health. The CDR3 runs from the conserved cysteine through the conserved F or W. The D gene is left open where the match is weak. Not every row has a clone size; where given, it reads once, few, many or a size class.

>TRBV7-9|NA|16|TRBJ2-7|NA
CASSATVGGEIYEQYF
TGTGCCAGCAGCGCCACAGTGGGCGGGGAGATATACGAGCAGTACTTC
>TRBV5-1|NA|15|TRBJ1-6|NA
CASSLTSSYNSPLHF
TGCGCCAGCAGCTTGACTAGCTCCTATAATTCACCCCTCCACTTT
>TRBV5-1|NA|14|TRBJ2-3|NA
CASINDRSTDTQYF
TGCGCCAGCATTAACGACAGGTCCACAGATACGCAGTATTTT
>TRBV5-4|NA|16|TRBJ2-2|NA
CASSPSKSKRTGELFF
TGTGCCAGCAGCCCCTCCAAAAGTAAACGGACCGGGGAGCTGTTTTTT
>TRBV7-2|NA|16|TRBJ2-2|NA
CASSSRTALNTGELFF
TGTGCCAGCAGCTCGCGGACAGCCCTGAACACCGGGGAGCTGTTTTTT
>TRBV10-2|TRBD2|14|TRBJ2-7|NA
CASRLAGGPGEQYF
TGCGCCAGCAGACTAGCGGGAGGGCCTGGTGAGCAGTACTTC
>TRBV6-1|NA|14|TRBJ1-5|once
CASKHRDINQPQHF
TGTGCCAGCAAACACAGGGACATCAATCAGCCCCAGCATTTT
>TRBV15|NA|16|TRBJ1-5|NA
CATSRDQSQGGQPQHF
TGTGCCACCAGCAGAGATCAAAGCCAGGGTGGTCAGCCCCAGCATTTT
>TRBV6-1|NA|15|TRBJ2-2|NA
CASSEDLKGTGELFF
TGTGCCAGCAGTGAAGACTTGAAGGGGACCGGGGAGCTGTTTTTT
>TRBV18|TRBD1|16|TRBJ1-4|once
CASSPPRQGLSEKLFF
TGTGCCAGCTCACCACCTAGACAGGGCCTAAGTGAAAAACTGTTTTTT
>TRBV7-9|NA|11|TRBJ1-1|NA
CASSLDPPAFF
TGTGCCAGCAGCTTAGATCCCCCGGCTTTCTTT
>TRBV30|NA|17|TRBJ1-1|NA
CAWSPSRTGPLRTEAFF
TGTGCCTGGAGTCCCAGTAGGACGGGGCCTCTTCGGACTGAAGCTTTCTTT
>TRBV9|TRBD1|14|TRBJ2-7|NA
CASSAGGGTYEQYF
TGTGCCAGCAGCGCAGGGGGCGGAACCTACGAGCAGTACTTC
>TRBV1|NA|12|TRBJ2-7|NA
CTSSQNQYEQYF
TGCACCAGCAGCCAAAACCAGTACGAGCAGTACTTC
>TRBV2|NA|13|TRBJ1-5|once
CASSGESNQPQHF
TGTGCCAGCTCAGGGGAAAGCAATCAGCCCCAGCATTTT
>TRBV4-1|NA|18|TRBJ1-5|NA
CASSRKVSQDYSNQPQHF
TGCGCCAGCAGCCGCAAAGTGAGTCAGGATTATAGCAATCAGCCCCAGCATTTT
>TRBV29-1|NA|12|TRBJ1-4|NA
CSVDGGAEKLFF
TGCAGCGTTGACGGGGGAGCTGAAAAACTGTTTTTT
>TRBV2|NA|17|TRBJ2-1|NA
CASSEAGPGPSYNEQFF
TGTGCCAGCAGTGAAGCGGGACCGGGCCCCTCCTACAATGAGCAGTTCTTC
>TRBV7-9|TRBD1|13|TRBJ2-7|NA
CASSSDRGQEQYF
TGTGCCAGCAGCTCCGACAGGGGGCAGGAGCAGTACTTC
>TRBV6-5|TRBD1|14|TRBJ1-5|once
CASSRTGNNQPQHF
TGCGCCAGCAGCCGGACAGGGAACAATCAGCCCCAGCATTTT
>TRBV5-1|NA|15|TRBJ2-7|many
CASSGAGRGAYEQYF
TGCGCCAGCAGCGGGGCTGGCAGGGGAGCCTACGAGCAGTACTTC
>TRBV7-6|NA|15|TRBJ2-1|NA
CASSLAGGPYNEQFF
TGTGCCAGCAGCTTAGCGGGGGGCCCCTACAATGAACAGTTCTTC
>TRBV4-1|TRBD1|13|TRBJ1-1|NA
CASSHTGTGMSFF
TGCGCCAGCAGCCATACCGGGACAGGGATGTCTTTCTTT
>TRBV5-4|TRBD1|16|TRBJ2-7|NA
CASSLGQGVSSYEQYF
TGTGCCAGCAGCTTGGGACAGGGGGTGAGCTCCTACGAGCAGTACTTC
>TRBV21-1|NA|14|TRBJ2-7|once
CASGRAPRAYEQYF
TGTGCCAGCGGCCGGGCCCCGCGGGCCTACGAGCAGTACTTC
>TRBV11-3|NA|11|TRBJ2-7|NA
CASSSREEQYF
TGTGCCAGCAGCTCGAGGGAAGAGCAGTACTTC
>TRBV4-1|TRBD1|11|TRBJ2-4|NA
CASSPTGYVYF
TGCGCCAGCAGCCCGACAGGGTATGTGTACTTC
>TRBV7-2|NA|15|TRBJ2-1|NA
CASSLAGYNYNEQFF
TGTGCCAGCAGCTTAGCGGGCTACAACTACAATGAGCAGTTCTTC
>TRBV19|NA|11|TRBJ2-3|NA
CASSIADTQYF
TGTGCCAGTAGTATCGCAGATACGCAGTATTTT
>TRBV19|TRBD1|18|TRBJ1-1|once
CASINTGTGGEANTEAFF
TGTGCCAGTATCAATACCGGGACAGGGGGCGAAGCGAACACTGAAGCTTTCTTT
>TRBV5-1|NA|16|TRBJ2-1|NA
CASSLVASASYNEQFF
TGCGCCAGCAGCTTGGTGGCTAGCGCCTCCTACAATGAGCAGTTCTTC
>TRBV6-5|TRBD1|14|TRBJ1-3|few
CASSTQGTGNTIYF
TGTGCCAGCAGTACACAGGGGACTGGAAACACCATATATTTT
>TRBV4-1|NA|15|TRBJ1-5|NA
CASSQVQGLQQPQHF
TGCGCCAGCAGCCAAGTTCAGGGTTTACAGCAGCCCCAGCATTTT
>TRBV6-1|NA|14|TRBJ1-5|NA
CASSVFGFNQPQHF
TGTGCCAGCAGCGTTTTTGGGTTCAATCAGCCCCAGCATTTT
>TRBV5-4|NA|15|TRBJ1-4|NA
CASSLGGGTNEKLFF
TGTGCCAGCAGCTTGGGGGGTGGAACTAATGAAAAACTGTTTTTT
>TRBV7-9|NA|14|TRBJ1-5|NA
CASSLGQNNQPQHF
TGTGCCAGCAGCTTAGGGCAGAACAATCAGCCCCAGCATTTT
>TRBV10-3|TRBD2|13|TRBJ2-3|NA
CAVAGGPSDTQYF
TGTGCGGTGGCGGGAGGGCCGTCAGATACGCAGTATTTT
>TRBV19|NA|15|TRBJ2-2|NA
CASSTRTANTGELFF
TGTGCCAGTAGTACTCGGACGGCGAACACCGGGGAGCTGTTTTTT
>TRBV6-6|NA|12|TRBJ1-2|NA
CASGQPLYGYTF
TGTGCCAGCGGCCAGCCACTCTATGGCTACACCTTC
>TRBV5-4|NA|15|TRBJ2-7|NA
CASSLGGEWAYEQYF
TGTGCCAGCAGCTTGGGAGGGGAATGGGCTTACGAGCAGTACTTC
>TRBV6-1|NA|13|TRBJ1-1|NA
CATHWGHYEWAFF
TGTGCCACCCACTGGGGGCACTATGAGTGGGCTTTCTTT
>TRBV7-2|TRBD1|16|TRBJ2-7|NA
CASSSRRTGENYEQYF
TGTGCCAGCAGCTCTCGACGGACAGGTGAAAACTACGAGCAGTACTTC
>TRBV7-7|NA|14|TRBJ2-2|NA
CASSLEQSTGELFF
TGTGCTAGCAGCTTAGAACAGAGCACCGGGGAGCTGTTTTTT
>TRBV2|NA|12|TRBJ1-4|NA
CASRRYNEKLFF
TGTGCCAGCAGAAGGTATAATGAAAAACTGTTTTTT
>TRBV29-1|NA|12|TRBJ2-5|NA
CSVNPGVETQYF
TGCAGCGTTAACCCAGGGGTTGAGACCCAGTACTTC
>TRBV5-6|TRBD1|14|TRBJ2-7|NA
CASSLGTGAYEQYF
TGTGCCAGCAGCCTAGGGACAGGGGCCTACGAGCAGTACTTC
>TRBV7-9|NA|15|TRBJ2-5|NA
CASSLGTALEETQYF
TGTGCCAGCAGCTTAGGGACAGCCCTTGAAGAGACCCAGTACTTC
>TRBV4-3|TRBD2|16|TRBJ2-1|NA
CASSLRGAGGNNEQFF
TGCGCCAGCAGCCTGAGGGGTGCGGGAGGTAACAATGAGCAGTTCTTC
>TRBV7-6|NA|15|TRBJ1-2|NA
CASSSRETGDYGYTF
TGTGCCAGCAGCTCAAGAGAGACAGGAGACTATGGCTACACCTTC
>TRBV2|TRBD1|13|TRBJ1-4|NA
CASSRDRGEKLFF
TGTGCCAGCAGCCGGGACAGGGGTGAAAAACTGTTTTTT
>TRBV28|NA|16|TRBJ1-1|NA
CASSSPPGQQNTEAFF
TGTGCCAGCAGTTCTCCCCCCGGACAGCAGAACACTGAAGCTTTCTTT
>TRBV9|NA|13|TRBJ2-1|NA
CASSAEAYNEQFF
TGTGCCAGCAGCGCCGAGGCCTACAATGAGCAGTTCTTC
>TRBV18|NA|13|TRBJ2-1|NA
CATSGQGYNEQFF
TGTGCCACCTCCGGGCAGGGATACAATGAGCAGTTCTTC
>TRBV27|TRBD1|14|TRBJ2-7|NA
CASRRTGGNYEQYF
TGTGCCAGCAGAAGGACAGGGGGGAACTACGAGCAGTACTTC